This T cell receptor beta chain derives from a study of T cells in Graves' hyperthyroidism and ophthalmopathy. Study details: It was at initial diagnosis, before any treatment, that peripheral blood was collected.

The CDR3 spans 12 residues. Per the germline V gene, CDR1 is LNHDA and CDR2 is SQIVND (reference sequence). V was pared by 6 bases and J by 3 bases, with 8 bases between. The CDR3 regions of TCR beta were amplified from RNA transcripts. The HTBI primer set was used in a first-round RT-PCR of the TCR CDR3. TCRdb redid the calling of the multiplex PCR reads with MiXCR, one entry per CDR3 protein. The sample has 250,000 to 300,000 distinct CDR3 sequences, about 13% seen once. Findings and limits, study-wide: In blood, most of the thyroid clonotypes expanded above 0.001 were also present. It was a median roughly six months before onset that the model predicted ophthalmopathy.

This clonotype was seen many times. Its antigen is as yet unknown. The origin of this receptor is a woman in her thirties or forties with Graves' hyperthyroidism. The specimen was blood. The V gene is TRBV19, the J gene TRBJ1-2; TRBD1 is a possible D gene (6 bases). The DNA of the CDR3 is TGTGCCAGTAGCCGGACAGACTATGGCTACACCTTC. Translating gives CASSRTDYGYTF.